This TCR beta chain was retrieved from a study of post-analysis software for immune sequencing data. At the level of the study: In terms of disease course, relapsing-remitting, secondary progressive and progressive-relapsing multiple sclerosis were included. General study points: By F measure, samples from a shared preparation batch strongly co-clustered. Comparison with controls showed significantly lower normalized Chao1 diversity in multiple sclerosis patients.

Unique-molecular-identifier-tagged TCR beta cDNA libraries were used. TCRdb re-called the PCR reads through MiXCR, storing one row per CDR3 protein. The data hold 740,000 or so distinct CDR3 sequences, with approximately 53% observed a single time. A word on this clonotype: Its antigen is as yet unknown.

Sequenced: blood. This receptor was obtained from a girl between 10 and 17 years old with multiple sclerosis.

CDR3 residues: CASSPTAGVPNYGYTF. The CDR3 DNA is TGTGCCAGCTCACCTACCGCGGGGGTTCCTAACTATGGCTACACCTTC. The chain carries TRBV18 and TRBJ1-2; tentative D call: TRBD1 (5 bases). V was trimmed by 3 bases and J by 0 bases, leaving 14 bases between them. The CDR3 is made up of 16 amino acids. Germline CDR1 reads KGHSH; CDR2 reads LQKENI.